This TCR beta chain was identified in a study of OX40 agonist ivuxolimab in advanced cancers. Overall study context: An agonistic anti-OX40 (CD134) antibody, ivuxolimab, was used to treat the patients. Earlier treatment with anti-PD-1, anti-PD-L1 or anti-CTLA-4 was permitted, and about 40% had received some. Mean age around 60 years, range about 20 to 79; just over 80% male. The study's findings and limits: Average numbers of expanded clones were greater in CD8+ T cells than in CD4+.

Worth noting for this clone: What it binds is unknown.

CDR1 and CDR2 from the germline V gene are SNHLY and FYNNEI. The CDR3 is 15 amino acids. The ends lost 1 base at V and 9 bases at J; junction bases unmatched: 3. Here immunoSEQ multiplex PCR was the method, and the copy in TCRdb shows in-frame clones only, minus some. Of about 94,000 clones in the sample, around 87% are singletons; the top ten hold about 0.29%. The TCR comes from an adult with an advanced solid tumor such as melanoma, head and neck, liver or kidney cancer. V usage is TRBV2 and J usage is TRBJ2-1; 13 bases match TRBD2. The material was CD4+ or CD8+ T cells sorted from blood, obtained in a trial of the OX40 agonist ivuxolimab. For the CDR3, the DNA is TGTGCCAGCAGTGAAGAACTAGCGGGGGGGCCTGAGCAGTTCTTC. It yields the protein CASSEELAGGPEQFF. Filled out from reference TRBV2 and TRBJ2-1, the complete variable domain reads EPEVTQTPSHQVTQMGQEVILRCVPISNHLYFYWYRQILGQKVEFLVSFYNNEISEKSEIFDDQFSVERPDGSNFTLKIRSTKLEDSAMYFCASSEELAGGPEQFFGPGTRLTVL.